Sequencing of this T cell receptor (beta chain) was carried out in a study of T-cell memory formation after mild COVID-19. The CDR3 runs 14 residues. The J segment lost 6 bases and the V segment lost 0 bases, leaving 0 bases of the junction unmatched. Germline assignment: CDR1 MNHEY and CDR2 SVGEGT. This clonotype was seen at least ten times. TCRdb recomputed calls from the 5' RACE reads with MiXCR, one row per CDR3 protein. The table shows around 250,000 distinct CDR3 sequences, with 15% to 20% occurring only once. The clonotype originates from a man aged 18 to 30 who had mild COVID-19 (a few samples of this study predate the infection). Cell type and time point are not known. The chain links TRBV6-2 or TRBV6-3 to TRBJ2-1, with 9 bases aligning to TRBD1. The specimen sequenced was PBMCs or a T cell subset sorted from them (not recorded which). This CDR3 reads CASSYSTGGNEQFF. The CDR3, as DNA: TGTGCCAGCAGTTACTCGACAGGGGGCAATGAGCAGTTCTTC.